Each of the 18 T cell receptor beta chains below was sequenced from the same sample in a study of T cell responses to AZD1222 COVID-19 vaccine. Only in-frame clones appear in the TCRdb table, and some are missing; sequencing was by immunoSEQ multiplex PCR. The sample includes about 78,000 clones, 90% of them seen just once. Specimen: peripheral blood, collected 28 days after the second AZD1222 dose. All receptors derive from an adult who received the AZD1222 COVID-19 vaccine.

The chain uses TRBV18 and TRBJ1-5; 11 positions agree with TRBD1. CDR3 length: 14 amino acids. The germline gives CDR1 KGHSH, CDR2 LQKENI. The J segment lost 6 bases and the V segment lost 3 bases, leaving 1 base of the junction unmatched. The CDR3 sequence is CASSPGQGVQPQHF. CDR3 nucleotides: TGTGCCAGCTCACCGGGACAGGGGGTTCAGCCCCAGCATTTT.

CDR3 DNA: TGCGCCAGCAGCTTAACCAAGGGAGAGACCCAGTACTTC. This codes for CASSLTKGETQYF. The chain recombines TRBV4-1 with TRBJ2-5, with D hard to call. From germline, CDR1 is MGHRA and CDR2 YSYEKL. This CDR3 region has 13 residues. Trimming cost V 5 bases and J 4 bases, with 11 bases left between them.

The chain combines TRBV10-3 with TRBJ1-4; 7 nucleotides align to TRBD1. The germline gives CDR1 ENHRY, CDR2 SYGVKD. The junction had 2 bases not matched to a gene; V was cut back by 0 bases and J by 7 bases. The CDR3 has 14 residues. The DNA for the CDR3 is TGTGCCATCAGTGAGTCAGGGGGCGGTGAAAAACTGTTTTTT. It codes for CAISESGGGEKLFF.

The genes are TRBV6-1 and TRBJ1-4, with TRBD1 matching over 7 bases. CDR3 length equals 16 residues. Per germline, CDR1 MNHNS and CDR2 SASEGT. Losses at the gene ends were 4 bases for V and 8 bases for J; bases not matched to a gene: 13. This CDR3 is CASSGGTALNGEKLFF. CDR3 coding DNA: TGTGCCAGCAGTGGGGGGACAGCCCTTAATGGGGAAAAACTGTTTTTT.

The chain couples TRBV11-3 to TRBJ1-2; D unresolved. CDR3 length equals 13 residues. The germline CDR1 and CDR2 sequences are SGHNT and YENEEA. Trimming took off 5 bases at V and 4 bases at J, with 11 bases between the two ends. Here the CDR3 reads CASSHGRFYGYTF. The CDR3 coding sequence is TGTGCCAGCAGCCATGGACGGTTCTATGGCTACACCTTC.

The chain uses TRBV4-2 and TRBJ2-7; 10 bases are a match to TRBD1. CDR3 length: 16 residues. Germline assignment: CDR1 LGHNA and CDR2 YNFKEQ. V lost 2 bases and J lost 5; bases outside the gene matches: 9. The CDR3 DNA sequence: TGTGCCAGCAGCCAAATCGACAGGGGGCAAGTAGACGAGCAGTACTTC. It yields the protein CASSQIDRGQVDEQYF.

This clone showed up just once. The chain links TRBV18 to TRBJ1-2; perhaps TRBD1 as D (5 bases). The CDR3 sequence is 13 residues long. Germline V gene data show CDR1 as KGHSH and CDR2 as LQKENI. Deletions cut 6 bases from V and 3 bases from J, with 11 bases between. This CDR3 reads CASSQDSDYGYTF. The CDR3 coding sequence is TGTGCCAGCTCGCAAGACAGTGACTATGGCTACACCTTC.

The rearrangement links TRBV4-1 to TRBJ2-2; D is uncertain. Per germline, CDR1 MGHRA and CDR2 YSYEKL. The CDR3 is 13 amino acids. Trimming removed 6 bases from V and 7 bases from J, with 12 bases in between. The CDR3 is CASSHGWGGELFF. The CDR3 DNA follows: TGCGCCAGCAGTCACGGGTGGGGCGGGGAGCTGTTTTTT.

This chain connects TRBV2 to TRBJ2-4; D is ambiguous. The CDR3 covers 13 residues. In germline, CDR1 is SNHLY, CDR2 FYNNEI. V lost 4 bases, J lost 11 bases, and 15 bases lay in between. CDR3 amino acids: CASSGDSILVQYF. CDR3 in DNA: TGTGCCAGCAGTGGAGATAGCATTCTGGTTCAGTACTTC.

The chain combines TRBV24-1 with TRBJ1-2, with TRBD1 as a possible D gene (5 bases). The CDR3 is 12 amino acids. Deletions cut 7 bases from V and 8 bases from J, with 13 bases between. Germline V gives CDR1 KGHDR, CDR2 SFDVKD. The CDR3 sequence: CATSRGVGGYTF. CDR3 in DNA: TGTGCCACCAGCCGGGGGGTTGGCGGCTACACCTTC.

This clone has just one count. The chain joins TRBV19 to TRBJ2-3; tentatively, D is TRBD2 (5 bases). The CDR3 spans 13 residues. Germline V gene sequence: CDR1 LNHDA, CDR2 SQIVND (reference sequence). Trimming cost V 10 bases and J 3 bases, with 14 bases left between them. The CDR3 coding sequence is TGTGCCACCCACCGCGGCGGGACAGATACGCAGTATTTT. Its protein is CATHRGGTDTQYF.

The rearrangement joins TRBV5-4 to TRBJ2-1; D unresolved. Germline lookup yields CDR1 SGHNT and CDR2 YYREEE (reference sequence). The CDR3 is 16 residues long. The ends were cut back, 0 bases at V and 1 base at J, with 11 bases in the middle. DNA for the CDR3: TGTGCCAGCAGCTTGGGGCTAGATAGGTCCTACAATGAGCAGTTCTTC. Translated: CASSLGLDRSYNEQFF.

The rearrangement joins TRBV7-3 to TRBJ1-1; 8 bases align to TRBD1. The CDR3 covers 14 residues. From germline, CDR1 is SGHTA and CDR2 FQGTGA. The V gene end was trimmed by 1 base and the J gene end by 4 bases; junction bases not matched to a gene: 2. CDR3 sequence: CASSLNRGSTEAFF. The DNA of the CDR3 is TGTGCCAGCAGCTTAAACAGGGGGAGCACTGAAGCTTTCTTT.

This chain connects TRBV4-2 to TRBJ1-4; a weak D match, TRBD1 (5 bases). The CDR3 is 16 residues long. Germline V gene data show CDR1 as LGHNA and CDR2 as YNFKEQ. Deletions cut 3 bases from V and 5 bases from J, with 16 bases between. CDR3 sequence (DNA): TGTGCCAGCAGCCAGGGGGACGGAACCTCGAATGAAAAACTGTTTTTT. This gives the protein CASSQGDGTSNEKLFF.

The V and J genes are TRBV28 and TRBJ2-2; D is perhaps TRBD1 (6 bases). Germline CDR1 is MDHEN and CDR2 is SYDVKM. The CDR3 is 18 residues long. Trimming took off 5 bases at V and 4 bases at J, with 23 bases between the two ends. Here the CDR3 reads CASSEPSGHHLGTGELFF. DNA of the CDR3: TGTGCCAGCAGTGAACCTTCGGGACACCATTTAGGCACCGGGGAGCTGTTTTTT.

V gene TRBV5-4 combines with J gene TRBJ1-4, with 7 bases identical to TRBD1. Germline CDR1 and CDR2: SGHNT and YYREEE (reference sequence). V lost 4 bases to trimming and J lost 5 bases; unmatched junction nucleotides: 11. The CDR3 has 16 residues. The chain's CDR3 is CASSQRKTGKNEKLFF. The CDR3 bases are TGTGCCAGCAGCCAGAGAAAGACAGGGAAGAATGAAAAACTGTTTTTT.

In DNA, the CDR3 is TGTGCCAGCAGTCAGGACGTGGGTCGGGAAAAACTGTTTTTT. Amino acid sequence: CASSQDVGREKLFF. The chain employs TRBV2 and TRBJ1-4; D gene unclear. Germline assignment: CDR1 SNHLY and CDR2 FYNNEI. The CDR3 sequence is 14 residues long. The V end was cut by 5 bases, the J end by 8 bases, with 15 bases between.

The genes are TRBV7-9 and TRBJ2-3, with 13 positions matching TRBD2. Germline trimming cut 5 bases from V and 0 bases from J; bases unmatched to any gene: 5. The CDR3 is made up of 17 amino acids. Germline V CDR1 and CDR2: SEHNR, FQNEAQ (reference sequence). The CDR3 loop reads CASSHPGLAGSTDTQYF. DNA of the CDR3: TGTGCCAGCAGCCACCCGGGACTAGCGGGGAGCACAGATACGCAGTATTTT.